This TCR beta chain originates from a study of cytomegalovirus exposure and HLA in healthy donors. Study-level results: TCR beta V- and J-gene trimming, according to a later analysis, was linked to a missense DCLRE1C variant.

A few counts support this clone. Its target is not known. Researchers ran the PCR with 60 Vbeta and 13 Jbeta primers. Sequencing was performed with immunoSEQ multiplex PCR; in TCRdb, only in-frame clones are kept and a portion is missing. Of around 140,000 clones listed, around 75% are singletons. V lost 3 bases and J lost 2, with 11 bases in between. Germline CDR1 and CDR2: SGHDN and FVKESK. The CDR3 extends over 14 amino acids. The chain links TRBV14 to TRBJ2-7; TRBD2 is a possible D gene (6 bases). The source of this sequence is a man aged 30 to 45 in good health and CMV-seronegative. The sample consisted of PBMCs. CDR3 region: CASSHGRGAYEQYF. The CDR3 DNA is TGTGCCAGCAGCCATGGGCGGGGTGCCTACGAGCAGTACTTC.